The TCR beta chain described here comes from a study of T cells after yellow fever vaccination. CDR3 length equals 13 residues. Germline CDR1 reads WSHSY; CDR2 reads SAAADI. V lost 8 bases, J lost 6 bases, and 13 bases lay in between. TCRdb reprocessed the 5' RACE reads via MiXCR and lists one record per CDR3 protein. The sample records 100,000 to 150,000 distinct CDR3 sequences, 7.5% to 10% being singletons. Study-level points and caveats: Booster sampling recovered most clones from primary vaccination (96% CD4, around 88% CD8).

This clonotype appeared a few times. The antigen is not known. The chain uses TRBV10-2 and TRBJ2-2; D gene uncertain. The TCR comes from a young man who received the YFV17D yellow fever vaccine. Sequencing used CD8+ T cells sorted from PBMCs, obtained on the day of the yellow fever booster vaccination. CDR3 nucleotide sequence: TGCGCCAGCTTCGACCCCTTTCCCGGGGAGCTGTTTTTT. Translation gives CASFDPFPGELFF.